Listed here is a single TCR beta chain. Its specificity is not known. This sample was included in a study of T cell responses to AZD1222 COVID-19 vaccine. Per germline, CDR1 SEHNR and CDR2 FQNEAQ (reference sequence). The CDR3 has 12 amino acids. Trimming shortened V by 7 bases and J by 8 bases, and 12 bases separated the two germline ends. Sequencing used immunoSEQ multiplex PCR; TCRdb keeps in-frame clones, though not all of them. This table has 190,000 or so clones, more than 75% appearing once. Whole-study findings and limits: Donors were largely white British and mainly female; clonal diversity was possibly underestimated.

The V gene is TRBV7-9, the J gene TRBJ2-1; D not certain. Specimen: peripheral blood, collected 28 days after the second AZD1222 dose. The TCR sequence derives from an adult who received the AZD1222 COVID-19 vaccine. CDR3 loop: CASMQVNYEQFF. The DNA for the CDR3 is TGTGCCAGCATGCAGGTGAACTATGAGCAGTTCTTC. Drawing the rest from reference TRBV7-9 and TRBJ2-1, the complete variable domain is DTGVSQNPRHKITKRGQNVTFRCDPISEHNRLYWYRQTLGQGPEFLTYFQNEAQLEKSRLLSDRFSAERPKGSFSTLEIQRTEQGDSAMYLCASMQVNYEQFFGPGTRLTVL.